Reported below is one T cell receptor (beta chain). As yet, its antigen is unknown. The cDNA had a unique molecular identifier and a template-switch universal primer site. From the 5' RACE reads, TCRdb called clonotypes with MiXCR, one entry per CDR3 protein. Here the sample spans 400,000 to 550,000 distinct CDR3 sequences, 13% to 15% being singletons. The germline gives CDR1 MDHEN, CDR2 SYDVKM. Between the trimmed V and J ends, which lost 3 bases and 5 bases, there was a span of 8 bases. The CDR3 contains 12 residues. This sample was included in a study of identical twins. Findings and limits, study-wide: Excess sharing by twins proved weaker in beta out-of-frame sequences.

The same specimen was also included in a second study, on yellow fever vaccine responses in identical twins.

The sample comprised CD4+ T cells sorted from blood. The chain recombines TRBV28 with TRBJ2-7, with a weak D call TRBD1 (5 bases). This sequence was found in a woman aged 18 to 35 in good health. The CDR3 DNA sequence: TGTGCCAGCAGTTTGGTCAGGGACGAGCAGTACTTC. Translating gives CASSLVRDEQYF.